This is a list of T cell receptor beta chains from one sample in a study of T-cell reconstitution after alpha-beta-depleted transplantation in children. Each CDR3 protein is one row after TCRdb ran MiXCR on the PCR reads. This table holds around 360,000 distinct CDR3 sequences, under 13% found once. The material sequenced was PBMCs from the stem cell graft donor, taken from the stem cell graft. The source of these receptors is a human donor who donated a stem cell graft to a child with acute lymphoblastic leukemia. Each CDR3 is given with its conserved first and last residue. A D gene is named only where the DNA matches it firmly. Expanded clones get a size class; other rows say once, few or many, or leave the size out.

J,size,D,V,DNA,CDR3
TRBJ2-7,-,-,TRBV7-8,TGTGCCAGCAGCTATATTCCGTCTTATAGCTACGAGCAGTACTTC,CASSYIPSYSYEQYF
TRBJ2-1,-,-,TRBV25-1,TGTGCCAGCAGCCACCTTGCTGACAATGAGCAGTTCTTC,CASSHLADNEQFF
TRBJ2-7,-,TRBD1,TRBV5-1,TGCGCCAGCAGCTCCCCGGGACAGGCCTACGAGCAGTACTTC,CASSSPGQAYEQYF
TRBJ2-1,-,-,TRBV6-1,TGTGCCAGCAGTGAATTTGTGGGCTCCTACAATGAGCAGTTCTTC,CASSEFVGSYNEQFF
TRBJ1-5,few,-,TRBV28,TGTGCCAGCAGTCCTACTACAGGCCCTGTTGGCAATCAGCCCCAGCATTTT,CASSPTTGPVGNQPQHF
TRBJ1-2,many,TRBD1,TRBV20-1,TGCAGTGCTAGTAGGTCAGGGGGCTATGGCTACACCTTC,CSASRSGGYGYTF
TRBJ2-2,few,-,TRBV6-2/TRBV6-3,TGTGCCAGCAGTAACTCCCGGGCCAGGAACACCGGGGAGCTGTTTTTT,CASSNSRARNTGELFF
TRBJ2-3,-,-,TRBV7-2,TGTGCCAGCACCCTTAGCGGTTCAGATACGCAGTATTTT,CASTLSGSDTQYF
TRBJ2-3,many,TRBD1,TRBV28,TGTGCCAGCACGGGACAGGGGGCGACTAGCGGACCCACAGATACGCAGTATTTT,CASTGQGATSGPTDTQYF
TRBJ2-3,many,TRBD1,TRBV12-3/TRBV12-4,TGTGCCAGCAAGTGGGACAGGGACACAGATACGCAGTATTTT,CASKWDRDTDTQYF
TRBJ2-1,-,TRBD2,TRBV11-2,TGTGCCAGCAGCCATAGCGGGAGCATCTACAATGAGCAGTTCTTC,CASSHSGSIYNEQFF
TRBJ2-3,-,TRBD2,TRBV12-3/TRBV12-4,TGTGCCAGCAGTTTTTCTAGCGGGAGCACGAATACGCAGTATTTT,CASSFSSGSTNTQYF
TRBJ2-7,many,-,TRBV9,TGTGCCAGCAGCGTAGGAGGAGCTCGGGGCTCCTACGAGCAGTACTTC,CASSVGGARGSYEQYF
TRBJ2-3,few,TRBD2,TRBV5-1,TGCGCCAGCAGCTTGTACACTAGCGGATCTAGCACAGATACGCAGTATTTT,CASSLYTSGSSTDTQYF